The 21 T cell receptor beta chains listed next were all sequenced from one sample in a study of OX40 agonist ivuxolimab in advanced cancers. Assay used: immunoSEQ multiplex PCR; TCRdb lists only in-frame clones, some missing. The sample has tens of thousands of clones; about four fifths are singletons. The sample here was CD4+ or CD8+ T cells sorted from blood, taken in a trial of the OX40 agonist ivuxolimab. These receptors were collected from an adult with an advanced solid tumor such as melanoma, head and neck, liver or kidney cancer.

This clone has just one count. The genes are TRBV5-1 and TRBJ2-7; 9 bases are shared with TRBD1. The CDR3 runs to 15 residues. The ends lost 0 bases at V and 3 bases at J; junction bases unmatched: 4. Germline lookup yields CDR1 SGHRS and CDR2 YFSETQ. The CDR3 spells CASSLESGQGYEQYF. The CDR3 bases are TGCGCCAGCAGCTTGGAGTCGGGACAGGGCTACGAGCAGTACTTC.

The table lists this clone with a count of one. The J gene is TRBJ1-1, the V gene TRBV4-3, with 7 nucleotides matching TRBD1. J was trimmed by 0 bases and V by 1 base; bases with no gene match: 8. This CDR3 spans 17 amino acids. Germline assignment: CDR1 LGHNA and CDR2 YSLEER. CDR3 protein: CASSQGTGGRMNTEAFF. CDR3 DNA: TGCGCCAGCAGCCAAGGGACAGGTGGTCGAATGAACACTGAAGCTTTCTTT.

This clone was found a few times. The gene calls are TRBV9 and TRBJ1-1; unclear D gene. V lost 0 bases, J lost 1 base, and 7 bases lay in between. The CDR3 spans 14 residues. The V gene's germline CDR1 is SGDLS and CDR2 YYNGEE. The CDR3 DNA follows: TGTGCCAGCAGCGTAGAACTTACGAACACTGAAGCTTTCTTT. Translation gives CASSVELTNTEAFF.

The CDR3 sequence is CASSFGGETQYF. Written as DNA, the CDR3 is TGTGCCAGCAGTTTCGGCGGAGAGACCCAGTACTTC. J is TRBJ2-5 and V is TRBV27; D is uncertain. The CDR3 length is 12 residues. Germline V gives CDR1 MNHEY, CDR2 SMNVEV (reference sequence). V lost 3 bases and J lost 4, with 6 bases in between.

CDR3 nucleotides: TGCGCCAGCAGCCAGCTAAGGACAGGGCTTAATGAAAAACTGTTTTTT. Its translation: CASSQLRTGLNEKLFF. This sequence joins TRBV4-1 and TRBJ1-4; 8 nucleotides agree with TRBD1. The CDR3 covers 16 residues. Germline assignment: CDR1 MGHRA and CDR2 YSYEKL. Germline trimming cut 3 bases from V and 4 bases from J; bases unmatched to any gene: 7.

The CDR3 bases are TGTGCCAGCAGCTTCCAACTCATTAGCGGGAGGGCTACAGATACGCAGTATTTT. Translated: CASSFQLISGRATDTQYF. This chain connects TRBV7-8 to TRBJ2-3, with 11 bases fitting TRBD2. Trimming at V came to 3 bases and at J to 3 bases, leaving 11 bases not matched to a gene. Germline-derived CDR1 and CDR2 are SGHVS and FQNEAQ. This CDR3 has 18 residues.

The chain is built from TRBV7-2 and TRBJ1-2, with a possible D match to TRBD1 (5 bases). Trimming left V 5 bases short and J 4 bases short, with 17 bases between. CDR3 length: 15 residues. Germline loops: CDR1 SGHTA, CDR2 FQGNSA. The CDR3 loop reads CASSPGGGSIYGYTF. CDR3 DNA: TGTGCCAGCAGCCCCGGGGGAGGGAGCATCTATGGCTACACCTTC.

The CDR3 coding sequence is TGCGCCAGCAGCCACCCTCAGGGGTCAGAGACCCAGTACTTC. Translated: CASSHPQGSETQYF. The V gene is TRBV4-1, the J gene TRBJ2-5, with D tentatively TRBD1 (6 bases). Germline V gene data show CDR1 as MGHRA and CDR2 as YSYEKL. This CDR3 region has 14 residues. V shed 3 bases and J shed 4 bases, with 12 bases lying between them.

The rearrangement joins TRBV6-5 to TRBJ1-1; 11 nucleotides match TRBD1. V lost 6 bases and J lost 3; bases outside the gene matches: 0. The V gene's germline CDR1 is MNHEY and CDR2 SVGAGI. CDR3 length: 13 residues. The CDR3 loop is CASRGQGDTEAFF. Here the CDR3 DNA reads TGTGCCAGCAGGGGACAGGGGGACACTGAAGCTTTCTTT.

This chain uses TRBV4-2 with TRBJ2-7, with 10 bases that match TRBD2. This CDR3 has 15 residues. V lost 0 bases, J lost 1 base, and 0 bases stayed unmatched. Germline CDR1 LGHNA, CDR2 YNFKEQ. In DNA form, the CDR3 reads TGTGCCAGCAGCCAAGAGGGACTAGCGTCCTACGAGCAGTACTTC. Protein product: CASSQEGLASYEQYF.

This chain uses TRBV27 with TRBJ1-2, with D possibly being TRBD1 (6 bases). CDR1 MNHEY and CDR2 SMNVEV come from the germline V gene (reference sequence). Between the trimmed V and J ends, which lost 10 bases and 5 bases, there was a span of 20 bases. The CDR3 is 14 residues long. The CDR3 coding sequence is TGTGCCACCTCCCGGGGGGCGGAATTTTATGGCTACACCTTC. Translation: CATSRGAEFYGYTF.

Notes on this clone: The junction does not match germline at one end; this may be a read error. The rearrangement uses TRBV5-5 and TRBJ2-7, with 7 bases matching TRBD2. Germline V CDR1 and CDR2: SGHKS, YYEKEE (reference sequence). CDR3 size: 11 residues. The CDR3 nucleotides read TGTGCCAGCAGCCAGGCGAAGGGACTATTATTC. The encoded protein is CASSQAKGLLF.

The chain carries TRBV5-6 and TRBJ2-7, with 10 bases fitting TRBD1. CDR1 SGHDT and CDR2 YYEEEE come from the germline V gene. The V segment lost 4 bases and the J segment 4 bases; nucleotides outside the gene matches: 5. This CDR3 has 14 amino acids. The CDR3 coding sequence is TGTGCCAGCAGCAATGACAGGGGGCTGTACGAGCAGTACTTC. Its translation: CASSNDRGLYEQYF.

The chain joins TRBV4-1 to TRBJ2-7, with D maybe TRBD1 (6 bases). V was pared by 3 bases and J by 6 bases, with 12 bases between. The CDR3 totals 13 residues. From germline, CDR1 is MGHRA and CDR2 YSYEKL. The CDR3 region has the DNA TGCGCCAGCAGCCATCCAGGACAGACCGAGCAGTACTTC. It translates to CASSHPGQTEQYF.

The chain couples TRBV11-2 to TRBJ2-1; D is undetermined. The CDR3 length is 11 residues. V lost 8 bases, J lost 6 bases, and 8 bases lay in between. The germline CDR1 and CDR2 sequences are SGHAT and FQNNGV. The CDR3 reads CASGPLNEQFF. Here the CDR3 DNA reads TGTGCCAGCGGGCCACTCAATGAGCAGTTCTTC. Variable domain in full (rest from reference TRBV11-2 and TRBJ2-1): EAGVAQSPRYKIIEKRQSVAFWCNPISGHATLYWYQQILGQGPKLLIQFQNNGVVDDSQLPKDRFSAERLKGVDSTLKIQPAKLEDSAVYLCASGPLNEQFFGPGTRLTVL.

The V and J genes are TRBV21-1 and TRBJ2-7; no DNA check was done on the table's D call, TRBD2. TRBV21-1 is a known pseudogene. The length of the CDR3 is 18 residues. The CDR3 region is CASSKAGISGVSSYEQYF. In nucleotides, the CDR3 is TGTGCCAGCAGCAAAGCGGGGATTAGCGGGGTGAGCTCCTACGAGCAGTACTTC.

This chain joins TRBV15 and TRBJ1-6; D ambiguous. The CDR3 has 17 amino acids. Trimming stripped 0 bases from V and 3 bases from J, with 12 bases between. In germline, CDR1 is LNHNV, CDR2 YYDKDF (reference sequence). The CDR3 coding sequence is TGTGCCACCAGCAGAGATCGACGGCTTGGCTATAATTCACCCCTCCACTTT. This translates into CATSRDRRLGYNSPLHF.

This chain connects TRBV30 to TRBJ2-3, with D hard to call. Germline CDR1 is GTSNPN and CDR2 is SVGIG (reference sequence). Trimming shortened V by 1 base and J by 8 bases, and 22 bases separated the two germline ends. The CDR3 totals 16 residues. The CDR3 DNA sequence: TGTGCCTGGAGTGGTGGTGGGCGGAAAAAACTTGGTACGCAGTATTTT. This codes for CAWSGGGRKKLGTQYF.

Details on this clone: The junction departs from germline at one end; a sequencing error may be responsible. The V gene is TRBV5-6, the J gene TRBJ1-1; D is possibly TRBD1 (6 bases). The CDR3 is 14 amino acids. Germline V gene lookup returns CDR1 SGHDT and CDR2 YYEEEE. CDR3 in DNA: TGTGCCCGCAGGTCTGGGGGGGGCTTCACTGAAGCTTTCTTT. Protein product: CARRSGGGFTEAFF.

This clone has only one observation. The gene calls are TRBV7-8 and TRBJ1-5, with 7 bases lining up with TRBD1. V dropped 5 bases and J dropped 1; count of bases not matched to a gene: 5. Germline V gene lookup returns CDR1 SGHVS and CDR2 FQNEAQ. The CDR3 covers 15 residues. The CDR3 protein is CASSLNRGSNQPQHF. The CDR3 nucleotides are TGTGCCAGCAGCCTAAACAGGGGAAGCAATCAGCCCCAGCATTTT.

The chain combines TRBV6-4 with TRBJ2-1, with TRBD2 identical over 7 bases. The germline V gene has CDR1 MRHNA and CDR2 SNTAGT. CDR3 size: 15 residues. Trimming at V came to 3 bases and at J to 5 bases, leaving 7 bases not matched to a gene. The CDR3 region has the DNA TGTGCCAGCAGTGATATTGTGGGAGGGAACAATGAGCAGTTCTTC. Translated: CASSDIVGGNNEQFF.